This T cell receptor beta chain emerged from a study of blood T cell repertoires in COVID-19. On the study more broadly: There were acute and convalescent COVID-19 samples, and they came from the United States, Italy and Spain. Sources were T cells, B-cell-depleted T cells, or PBMCs; the material itself was cDNA or gDNA.

CDR1 is SGHTA and CDR2 is FQGNSA in the germline V gene. The CDR3 loop spans 16 amino acids. J lost 4 bases, V lost 5 bases, and 8 bases had no gene match. The protocol was immunoSEQ multiplex PCR, while the TCRdb copy is restricted to in-frame clones and leaves out a portion. The sample carries 40,000 to 45,000 clones, 89% recorded once. The sample taken for sequencing was peripheral blood. The chain recombines TRBV7-2 with TRBJ2-1; 10 positions match TRBD2. The receptor was derived from a man aged 50 or older with active COVID-19. CDR3: CASSLSSGSFYNEQFF. Written as DNA, the CDR3 is TGTGCCAGCAGCCTCTCTAGCGGGAGCTTTTACAATGAGCAGTTCTTC.